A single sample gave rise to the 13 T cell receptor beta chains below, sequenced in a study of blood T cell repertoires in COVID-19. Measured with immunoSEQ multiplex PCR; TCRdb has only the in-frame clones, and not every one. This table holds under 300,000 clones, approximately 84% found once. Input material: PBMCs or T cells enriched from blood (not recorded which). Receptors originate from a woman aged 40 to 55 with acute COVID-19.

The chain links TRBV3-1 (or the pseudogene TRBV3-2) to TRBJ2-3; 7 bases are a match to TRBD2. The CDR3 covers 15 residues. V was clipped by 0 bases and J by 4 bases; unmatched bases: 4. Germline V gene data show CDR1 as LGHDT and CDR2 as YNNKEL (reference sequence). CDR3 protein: CASSQDSGGADTQYF. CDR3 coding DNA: TGTGCCAGCAGCCAAGATTCGGGGGGAGCAGATACGCAGTATTTT.

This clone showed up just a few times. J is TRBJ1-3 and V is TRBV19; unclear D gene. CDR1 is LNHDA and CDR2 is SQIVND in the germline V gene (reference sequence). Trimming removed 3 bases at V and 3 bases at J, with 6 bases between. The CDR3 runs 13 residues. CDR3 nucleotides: TGTGCCAGTAGTATCCCTCTTGGAAACACCATATATTTT. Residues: CASSIPLGNTIYF.

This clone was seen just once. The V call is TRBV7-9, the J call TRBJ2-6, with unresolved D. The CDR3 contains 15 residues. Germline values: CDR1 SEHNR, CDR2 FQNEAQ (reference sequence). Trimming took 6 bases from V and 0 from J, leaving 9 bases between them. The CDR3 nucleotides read TGTGCCAGCAGAATTATTAACTCTGGGGCCAACGTCCTGACTTTC. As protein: CASRIINSGANVLTF.

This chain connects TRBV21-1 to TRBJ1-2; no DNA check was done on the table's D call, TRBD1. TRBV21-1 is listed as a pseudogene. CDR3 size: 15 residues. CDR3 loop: CASSKTKRGNYGYTF. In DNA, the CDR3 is TGTGCCAGCAGCAAGACGAAGAGGGGGAACTATGGCTACACCTTC.

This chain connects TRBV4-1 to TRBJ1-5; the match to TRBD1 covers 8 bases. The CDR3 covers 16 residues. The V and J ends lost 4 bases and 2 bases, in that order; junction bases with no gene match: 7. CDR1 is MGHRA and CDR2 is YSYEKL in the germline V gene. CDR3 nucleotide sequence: TGCGCCAGCAGCCCCGGGGCAGGGGGCGGCAATCAGCCCCAGCATTTT. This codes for CASSPGAGGGNQPQHF.

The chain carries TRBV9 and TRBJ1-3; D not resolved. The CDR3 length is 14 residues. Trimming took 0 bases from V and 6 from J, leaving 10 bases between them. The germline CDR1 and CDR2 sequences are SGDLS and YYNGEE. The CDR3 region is CASSVAPRENTIYF. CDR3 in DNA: TGTGCCAGCAGCGTAGCTCCCCGGGAAAACACCATATATTTT.

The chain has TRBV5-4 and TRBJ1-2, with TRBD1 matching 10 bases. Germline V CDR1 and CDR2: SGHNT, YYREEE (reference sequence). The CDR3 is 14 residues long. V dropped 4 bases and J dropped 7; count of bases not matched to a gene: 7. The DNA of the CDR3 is TGTGCCAGCAGCCCCCGGGACAGGGGTAGTGGCTACACCTTC. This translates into CASSPRDRGSGYTF.

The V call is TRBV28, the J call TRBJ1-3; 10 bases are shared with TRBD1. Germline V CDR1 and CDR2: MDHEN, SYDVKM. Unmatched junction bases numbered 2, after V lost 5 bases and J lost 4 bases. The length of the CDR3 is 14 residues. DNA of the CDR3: TGTGCCAGCAGTCCGGGACAGGGGGGAAACACCATATATTTT. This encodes CASSPGQGGNTIYF. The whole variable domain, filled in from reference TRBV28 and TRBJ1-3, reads DVKVTQSSRYLVKRTGEKVFLECVQDMDHENMFWYRQDPGLGLRLIYFSYDVKMKEKGDIPEGYSVSREKKERFSLILESASTNQTSMYLCASSPGQGGNTIYFGEGSWLTVV.

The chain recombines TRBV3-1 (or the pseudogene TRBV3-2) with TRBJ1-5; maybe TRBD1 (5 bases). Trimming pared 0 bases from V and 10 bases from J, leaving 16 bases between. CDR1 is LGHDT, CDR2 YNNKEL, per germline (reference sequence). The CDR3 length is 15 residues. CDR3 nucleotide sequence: TGTGCCAGCAGCCAAGATAGGACGGCGGGGGGACCCCAGCATTTT. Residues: CASSQDRTAGGPQHF.

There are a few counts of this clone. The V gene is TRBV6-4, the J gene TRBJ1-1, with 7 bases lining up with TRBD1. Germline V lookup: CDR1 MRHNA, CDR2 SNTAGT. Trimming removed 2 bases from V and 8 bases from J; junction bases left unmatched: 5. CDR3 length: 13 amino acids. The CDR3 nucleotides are TGTGCCAGCAGTGACACTCGGGACAGCGAAGCTTTCTTT. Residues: CASSDTRDSEAFF.

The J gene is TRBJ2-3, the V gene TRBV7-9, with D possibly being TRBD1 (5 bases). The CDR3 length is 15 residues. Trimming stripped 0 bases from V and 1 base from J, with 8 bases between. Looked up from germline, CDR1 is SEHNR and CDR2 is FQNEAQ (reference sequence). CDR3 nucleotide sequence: TGTGCCAGCAGCTTAGCCAGGGCGGGCACAGATACGCAGTATTTT. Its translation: CASSLARAGTDTQYF.

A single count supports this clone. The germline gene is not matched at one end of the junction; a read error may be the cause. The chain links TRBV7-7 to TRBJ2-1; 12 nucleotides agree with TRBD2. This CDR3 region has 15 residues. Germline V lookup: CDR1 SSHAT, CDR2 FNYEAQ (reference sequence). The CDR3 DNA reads TGTGCTAGCAGCTCTAGCGGGAGGGCCGACAATGAGCAGTTCTTC. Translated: CASSSSGRADNEQFF.

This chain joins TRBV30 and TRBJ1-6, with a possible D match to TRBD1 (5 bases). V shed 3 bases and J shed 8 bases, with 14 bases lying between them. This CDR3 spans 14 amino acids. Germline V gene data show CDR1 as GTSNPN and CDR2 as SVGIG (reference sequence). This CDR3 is CAWRRGLGDSPLHF. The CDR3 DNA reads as TGTGCCTGGAGAAGGGGACTTGGTGATTCACCCCTCCACTTT.